This entry features one T cell receptor (beta chain) sequence. Its specific antigen is unknown. Base qualities are missing; no much larger clone stands one base away. The CDR3 starts with the cysteine, ends with the phenylalanine, and has 14 residues. The sequence is cut down to CDR3 DNA, 42 bases in frame from base 1. Ends trimmed: V by 4 bases, J by 2 bases; bases unmatched to a gene: 4. CDR1 and CDR2 are drawn from the germline V gene (reference sequence): GTSNPN, SVGIG. The entry originates in a study of blood T cell repertoires in COVID-19 (TCRdb year 2020). About the study as a whole: Samples from collaborators originated in the United States, Italy and Spain and spanned both the acute and convalescent phases of COVID-19. The prospective study material was composed of cDNA or gDNA derived from T cells, B-cell-depleted T cells, or PBMCs. Subjects who had been exposed to COVID-19, were actively infected with it, or had recovered from it provided the deeply sampled blood TCRbeta repertoires that made up the dataset. The repertoires were made available in a free public database intended to serve as a resource for research on the immune response to SARS-CoV-2. The samples were drawn from the first 160 participants of the ongoing ImmuneRACE study and from 950 to 1,500 subjects provided by 6 global collaborators. The sample metadata nearly always contained a de-identified subject ID, COVID-19 status, age in years and sex. HLA class I and class II types, where available, came from metadata supplied by the sample provider rather than from assay-based typing.

The collaborating institutions used their own protocols to collect whole blood in K2EDTA tubes. For TCRbeta analysis, collaborator samples were shipped as frozen whole blood, as isolated PBMCs, or as DNA extracted from either sample type. The immunoSEQ Assay, a bias-controlled multiplex PCR, was used to amplify TCRbeta CDR3 regions from genomic DNA. Regarding the original processing steps: The number of nucleated cells in each sample was estimated from the amplification of reference gene primers within the assay. Sequence reads were collapsed and filtered to measure the absolute abundance of every unique TCRbeta CDR3 rearrangement. For each sample, productive Simpson clonality was calculated as the square root of Simpson's diversity index across productive rearrangements. The immuneACCESS repertoire file appears here via TCRdb, limited to in-frame rearrangements. These files lack a portion of the clones; in checked studies, under half of the deficit traces to unresolved V genes, and the cause of the others is not known. The DNA was the basis for D and trimming; V, J and clone size are from that table. The sample contains 87,000 or so clones, 86% of them found a single time. Clones ranked in the top ten supply 22% of the sample.

The study at large found these results: The quantity of clinical and demographic metadata differed by source and by participant and was supplied without curation.

The specimen sequenced was peripheral blood. The chain couples TRBV30 to TRBJ2-2, with 7 bases aligning to TRBD1. This TCR derives from a woman at least 80 years old in a cohort sampled during active or convalescent COVID-19. The encoded CDR3 is CAWIGGRNTGELFF. The DNA sequence follows: TGTGCCTGGATAGGGGGCCGTAACACCGGGGAGCTGTTTTTT.